This is a list of T cell receptor beta chains from one sample in a study of cytomegalovirus exposure and HLA in healthy donors. Measured with immunoSEQ multiplex PCR; TCRdb has only the in-frame clones, and not every one. In the table there are some 52,000 clones, around 72% of which are singletons. The sequenced sample was PBMCs. These receptor sequences come from a man between 18 and 35 years old in good health and CMV-seronegative. Both conserved end residues are part of each CDR3. Each record gives: CDR3 DNA, CDR3 protein, D gene, J gene, V gene, clone size. D genes are given only for firm matches. Where a row states a size, it is once, few, many or the class of an expanded clone; other rows omit it.

CDR3nt: TGTGCCAGTATTGACAGGGAGTACGGTGGCTACACCTTC
CDR3aa: CASIDREYGGYTF
d_gene: TRBD1
j_gene: TRBJ1-2
v_gene: TRBV28
abundance: NA

CDR3nt: TGTGCCTGGAAGCTTCCGGGACAGAACTATGGCTACACCTTC
CDR3aa: CAWKLPGQNYGYTF
d_gene: TRBD1
j_gene: TRBJ1-2
v_gene: TRBV30
abundance: few

CDR3nt: TGTGCCATCAGTGCACGGGAAACAGATACGCAGTATTTT
CDR3aa: CAISARETDTQYF
d_gene: NA
j_gene: TRBJ2-3
v_gene: TRBV10-3
abundance: NA

CDR3nt: TGTGCCAGCAGTCCCCTCGGGGTCTACGAGCAGTACTTC
CDR3aa: CASSPLGVYEQYF
d_gene: NA
j_gene: TRBJ2-7
v_gene: TRBV27
abundance: NA

CDR3nt: TGTGCCACTATGGGGACAAGGGCCTCCTACGAGCAGTACTTC
CDR3aa: CATMGTRASYEQYF
d_gene: NA
j_gene: TRBJ2-7
v_gene: TRBV6-5
abundance: NA

CDR3nt: TGTGCCAGCGCCCGACAGGGAGCCTACGAGCAGTACTTC
CDR3aa: CASARQGAYEQYF
d_gene: TRBD1
j_gene: TRBJ2-7
v_gene: TRBV2
abundance: few

CDR3nt: TGTGCCAGCAGCTTAAGGGACAGGGGGTTCACAGATACGCAGTATTTT
CDR3aa: CASSLRDRGFTDTQYF
d_gene: TRBD1
j_gene: TRBJ2-3
v_gene: TRBV7-6
abundance: once

CDR3nt: TGCAGCGTTACAGGGTTGGGCACTGAAGCTTTCTTT
CDR3aa: CSVTGLGTEAFF
d_gene: NA
j_gene: TRBJ1-1
v_gene: TRBV29-1
abundance: NA

CDR3nt: TGTGCCAGCAGCTACGACAGGGACACTGAAGCTTTCTTT
CDR3aa: CASSYDRDTEAFF
d_gene: TRBD1
j_gene: TRBJ1-1
v_gene: TRBV7-2
abundance: NA

CDR3nt: TGTGCCAGCAGTGAAAGTAGGGCTAGCGGGATGGGGAACACCGGGGAGCTGTTTTTT
CDR3aa: CASSESRASGMGNTGELFF
d_gene: TRBD2
j_gene: TRBJ2-2
v_gene: TRBV2
abundance: few

CDR3nt: TGTGCCAGCAGACGGACAGGGATGGGCAATCAGCCCCAGCATTTT
CDR3aa: CASRRTGMGNQPQHF
d_gene: TRBD1
j_gene: TRBJ1-5
v_gene: TRBV6-5
abundance: few

CDR3nt: TGTGCCAGCAGCTTTCAGGGCATCGGTGGCTACACCTTC
CDR3aa: CASSFQGIGGYTF
d_gene: NA
j_gene: TRBJ1-2
v_gene: TRBV7-2
abundance: few

CDR3nt: TGTGCCAGCAGCTTAGTGGGGTCCCTGAGGGGGACTGAAGCTTTCTTT
CDR3aa: CASSLVGSLRGTEAFF
d_gene: NA
j_gene: TRBJ1-1
v_gene: TRBV11-2
abundance: NA

CDR3nt: TGTGCCAGCAGCCGCGGCTTTGTAGCCGGGGAGCTGTTTTTT
CDR3aa: CASSRGFVAGELFF
d_gene: NA
j_gene: TRBJ2-2
v_gene: TRBV5-8
abundance: NA

CDR3nt: TGCGCCAGCCCCCCAATGGGAGGGGAAGCTTTCTTT
CDR3aa: CASPPMGGEAFF
d_gene: NA
j_gene: TRBJ1-1
v_gene: TRBV10-1
abundance: NA

CDR3nt: TGTGCCGTGGCAGGGGCGAACTATGGCTACACCTTC
CDR3aa: CAVAGANYGYTF
d_gene: NA
j_gene: TRBJ1-2
v_gene: TRBV28
abundance: NA

CDR3nt: TGTGCCAGCAGTGAAGCGGACAGGTCAGGGGAAAAACTGTTTTTT
CDR3aa: CASSEADRSGEKLFF
d_gene: TRBD1
j_gene: TRBJ1-4
v_gene: TRBV25-1
abundance: NA

CDR3nt: TGTGCCATCAGTGAGGGGCTCAGCACAGATACGCAGTATTTT
CDR3aa: CAISEGLSTDTQYF
d_gene: NA
j_gene: TRBJ2-3
v_gene: TRBV10-3
abundance: few

CDR3nt: TGCGCCAGCAGCCAAGAAGCGGGGAGTAACACTGAAGCTTTCTTT
CDR3aa: CASSQEAGSNTEAFF
d_gene: NA
j_gene: TRBJ1-1
v_gene: TRBV4-3
abundance: few

CDR3nt: TGTGCCAGCAGCTTTGGGACTAGCGGGAGTGAGACCCAGTACTTC
CDR3aa: CASSFGTSGSETQYF
d_gene: TRBD2
j_gene: TRBJ2-5
v_gene: TRBV5-4
abundance: once

CDR3nt: TGTGCCAGCAGCCAAGCGTCAGGGGTTGGAGAAAAACTGTTTTTT
CDR3aa: CASSQASGVGEKLFF
d_gene: NA
j_gene: TRBJ1-4
v_gene: TRBV4-2
abundance: NA

CDR3nt: TGTGCCACCAGCAGAGCTGGGGCTTTCGGCGAAAAACTGTTTTTT
CDR3aa: CATSRAGAFGEKLFF
d_gene: NA
j_gene: TRBJ1-4
v_gene: TRBV15
abundance: NA

CDR3nt: TGTGCCAGCAGTTACCAGGGAAACACCATATATTTT
CDR3aa: CASSYQGNTIYF
d_gene: NA
j_gene: TRBJ1-3
v_gene: TRBV6-6
abundance: NA

CDR3nt: TGTGCCAGTACCGCGACAGGGTCTGGTCAGCCCCAGCATTTT
CDR3aa: CASTATGSGQPQHF
d_gene: TRBD1
j_gene: TRBJ1-5
v_gene: TRBV19
abundance: few

CDR3nt: TGTGCCTGGAGCCGATCCGGGACAGGGTCCAATCAGCCCCAGCATTTT
CDR3aa: CAWSRSGTGSNQPQHF
d_gene: TRBD1
j_gene: TRBJ1-5
v_gene: TRBV30
abundance: few

CDR3nt: TGTGCCAGTAGTGCCCGGACAGTCGGCGAGCAGTACTTC
CDR3aa: CASSARTVGEQYF
d_gene: NA
j_gene: TRBJ2-7
v_gene: TRBV19
abundance: NA

CDR3nt: TGTGCCAGCAGGGCAGGGTTGAACACTGAAGCTTTCTTT
CDR3aa: CASRAGLNTEAFF
d_gene: NA
j_gene: TRBJ1-1
v_gene: TRBV6-5
abundance: NA

CDR3nt: TGTGCCAGCAGATCAGGCCAGGGTTTCGACGAGCAGTACTTC
CDR3aa: CASRSGQGFDEQYF
d_gene: NA
j_gene: TRBJ2-7
v_gene: TRBV7-9
abundance: NA

CDR3nt: TGTGCCAGCAGTCGACAGATCCATAATGAAAAACTGTTTTTT
CDR3aa: CASSRQIHNEKLFF
d_gene: NA
j_gene: TRBJ1-4
v_gene: TRBV13
abundance: few

CDR3nt: TGTGCCAGCAGCTCCCTAGGACAGGTATTTTTT
CDR3aa: CASSSLGQVFF
d_gene: TRBD1
j_gene: TRBJ1-4
v_gene: TRBV5-4
abundance: NA

CDR3nt: TGTGCCAGTAGTAAAGGACAGCAAGAGACCCAGTACTTC
CDR3aa: CASSKGQQETQYF
d_gene: NA
j_gene: TRBJ2-5
v_gene: TRBV19
abundance: NA

CDR3nt: TGTGCCAGCAGCGGAAGGGACATATCCTACGAGCAGTACTTC
CDR3aa: CASSGRDISYEQYF
d_gene: NA
j_gene: TRBJ2-7
v_gene: TRBV7-9
abundance: NA

CDR3nt: TGTGCCAGCAGCTGGAATAGCGGGAGTGGTGAGCAGTTCTTC
CDR3aa: CASSWNSGSGEQFF
d_gene: TRBD2
j_gene: TRBJ2-1
v_gene: TRBV7-6
abundance: NA

CDR3nt: TGCAGTGCTAGGGACCGGGACTCCCACTTC
CDR3aa: CSARDRDSHF
d_gene: NA
j_gene: TRBJ2-7
v_gene: TRBV20-1
abundance: NA

CDR3nt: TGTGCCAGCAGTGGGGGGTATAATTCACCCCTCCACTTT
CDR3aa: CASSGGYNSPLHF
d_gene: NA
j_gene: TRBJ1-6
v_gene: TRBV27
abundance: NA

CDR3nt: TGTGCCAGCAGTTCGGGGTACTACGAGCAGTACTTC
CDR3aa: CASSSGYYEQYF
d_gene: NA
j_gene: TRBJ2-7
v_gene: TRBV2
abundance: NA

CDR3nt: TGTGCCAGCACAGGGGGCTCCAAAAACATTCAGTACTTC
CDR3aa: CASTGGSKNIQYF
d_gene: TRBD1
j_gene: TRBJ2-4
v_gene: TRBV6-5
abundance: NA

CDR3nt: TGTGCCAGCACTCAGAGGGGGGGAGAAACAGATACGCAGTATTTT
CDR3aa: CASTQRGGETDTQYF
d_gene: NA
j_gene: TRBJ2-3
v_gene: TRBV6-1
abundance: NA

CDR3nt: TGTGCCAGCAGCTTGGGCACGAGCTCCTACGAGCAGTACTTC
CDR3aa: CASSLGTSSYEQYF
d_gene: NA
j_gene: TRBJ2-7
v_gene: TRBV5-4
abundance: few

CDR3nt: TGTGCCAGCAGCGTATCGGGGGGCGAAGGTGAAGCTTTCTTT
CDR3aa: CASSVSGGEGEAFF
d_gene: NA
j_gene: TRBJ1-1
v_gene: TRBV9
abundance: once

CDR3nt: TGTGCCAGCAGCCCCGGGAGGGAGGGCGAGCAGTACTTC
CDR3aa: CASSPGREGEQYF
d_gene: TRBD2
j_gene: TRBJ2-7
v_gene: TRBV7-9
abundance: NA

CDR3nt: TGCGCCAGCCGCCAGGGACTGGTGAACACCGGGGAGCTGTTTTTT
CDR3aa: CASRQGLVNTGELFF
d_gene: NA
j_gene: TRBJ2-2
v_gene: TRBV4-3
abundance: NA

CDR3nt: TGTGCCAGCAGCCTTGGGCCGGGACAGGGGTTTGGCGAGCAGTACTTC
CDR3aa: CASSLGPGQGFGEQYF
d_gene: TRBD1
j_gene: TRBJ2-7
v_gene: TRBV7-2
abundance: NA

CDR3nt: TGCAGCGTTGGGGGCCATCAATTCGGAACTAATGAAAAACTGTTTTTT
CDR3aa: CSVGGHQFGTNEKLFF
d_gene: NA
j_gene: TRBJ1-4
v_gene: TRBV29-1
abundance: few

CDR3nt: TGCGCCAGCAGCCACGGACTAGCGGGTAATGGGAACAATGAGCAGTTCTTC
CDR3aa: CASSHGLAGNGNNEQFF
d_gene: TRBD2
j_gene: TRBJ2-1
v_gene: TRBV5-1
abundance: NA

CDR3nt: TGTGCCAGCAGCCACCGGGGGGCTGAAGCTTTCTTT
CDR3aa: CASSHRGAEAFF
d_gene: NA
j_gene: TRBJ1-1
v_gene: TRBV11-2
abundance: NA

CDR3nt: TGTGCCAGCAGCATTAGTGGGGTACTAGCGGGAGCCTACAATGAGCAGTTCTTC
CDR3aa: CASSISGVLAGAYNEQFF
d_gene: TRBD2
j_gene: TRBJ2-1
v_gene: TRBV7-8
abundance: NA

CDR3nt: TGTGCCAACGCACTAGAAAGCACAGATACGCAGTATTTT
CDR3aa: CANALESTDTQYF
d_gene: NA
j_gene: TRBJ2-3
v_gene: TRBV6-4
abundance: few

CDR3nt: TGTGCCAGCACGGGGGCAGCGGGAGGGACCCAGTACTTC
CDR3aa: CASTGAAGGTQYF
d_gene: TRBD2
j_gene: TRBJ2-5
v_gene: TRBV6-5
abundance: NA

CDR3nt: TGTGCCATCAGTGAGGGCCATTTATTAGGAAACACCATATATTTT
CDR3aa: CAISEGHLLGNTIYF
d_gene: NA
j_gene: TRBJ1-3
v_gene: TRBV10-3
abundance: few

CDR3nt: TGTGCCAGCAGCGCCGGACAGGGGAACTATGGCTACACCTTC
CDR3aa: CASSAGQGNYGYTF
d_gene: TRBD1
j_gene: TRBJ1-2
v_gene: TRBV7-9
abundance: NA

CDR3nt: TGTGCCAGCAGCCCCGTGGTAGCGGGAGCCGACGAGCAGTACTTC
CDR3aa: CASSPVVAGADEQYF
d_gene: TRBD2
j_gene: TRBJ2-7
v_gene: TRBV6-6
abundance: NA